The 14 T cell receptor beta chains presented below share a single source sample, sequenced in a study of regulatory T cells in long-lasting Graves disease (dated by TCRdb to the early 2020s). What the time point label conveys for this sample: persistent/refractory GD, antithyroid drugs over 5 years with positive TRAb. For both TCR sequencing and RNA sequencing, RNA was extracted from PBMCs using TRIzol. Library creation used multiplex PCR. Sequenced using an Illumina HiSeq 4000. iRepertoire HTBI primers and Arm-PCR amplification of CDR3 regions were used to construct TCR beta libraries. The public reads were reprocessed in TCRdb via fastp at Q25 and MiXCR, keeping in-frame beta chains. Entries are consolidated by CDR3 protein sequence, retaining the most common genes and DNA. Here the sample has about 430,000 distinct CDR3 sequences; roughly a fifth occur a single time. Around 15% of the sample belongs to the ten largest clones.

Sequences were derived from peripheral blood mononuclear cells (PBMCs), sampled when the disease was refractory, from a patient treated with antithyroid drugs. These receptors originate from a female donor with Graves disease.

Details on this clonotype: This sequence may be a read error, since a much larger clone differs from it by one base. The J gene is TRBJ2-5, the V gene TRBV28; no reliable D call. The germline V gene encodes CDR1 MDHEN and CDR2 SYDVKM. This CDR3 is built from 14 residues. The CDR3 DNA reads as TGTACCAGCAGTCGAACACCAAACCAAGAGACCCAGTACTTC. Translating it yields CTSSRTPNQETQYF.

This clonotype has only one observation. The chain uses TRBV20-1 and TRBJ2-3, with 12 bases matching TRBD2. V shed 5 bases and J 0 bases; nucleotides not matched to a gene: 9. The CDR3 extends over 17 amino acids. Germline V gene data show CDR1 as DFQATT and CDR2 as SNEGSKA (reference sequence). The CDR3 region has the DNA TGCAGTGCTTCGGGACTAGCGGGTCCCATTAGCACAGATACGCAGTATTTT. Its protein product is CSASGLAGPISTDTQYF.

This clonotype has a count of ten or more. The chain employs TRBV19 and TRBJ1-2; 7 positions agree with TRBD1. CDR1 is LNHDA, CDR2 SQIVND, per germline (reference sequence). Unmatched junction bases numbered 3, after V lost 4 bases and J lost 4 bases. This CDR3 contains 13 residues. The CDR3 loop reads CASSTGQVYGYTF. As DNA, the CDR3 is TGTGCCAGTAGTACCGGACAGGTCTATGGCTACACCTTC.

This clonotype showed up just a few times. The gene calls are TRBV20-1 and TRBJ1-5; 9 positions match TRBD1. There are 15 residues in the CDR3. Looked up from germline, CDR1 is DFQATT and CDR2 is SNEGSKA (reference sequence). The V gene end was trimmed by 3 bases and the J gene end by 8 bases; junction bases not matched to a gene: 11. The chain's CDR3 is CSASKSTGGREPQHF. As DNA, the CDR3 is TGCAGTGCTAGTAAGTCGACAGGGGGACGGGAGCCCCAGCATTTT.

The CDR3 DNA reads TGCGCCAGCAGCGGGCTGGTAGCGGGAAACACCGGGGAGCTGTTTTTT. Amino acid sequence: CASSGLVAGNTGELFF. V is TRBV5-1 and J is TRBJ2-2; 8 nucleotides line up with TRBD2. The CDR3 sequence is 16 residues long. V shed 4 bases, J shed 2 bases, and the junction held 7 bases outside the gene matches. The germline gives CDR1 SGHRS, CDR2 YFSETQ.

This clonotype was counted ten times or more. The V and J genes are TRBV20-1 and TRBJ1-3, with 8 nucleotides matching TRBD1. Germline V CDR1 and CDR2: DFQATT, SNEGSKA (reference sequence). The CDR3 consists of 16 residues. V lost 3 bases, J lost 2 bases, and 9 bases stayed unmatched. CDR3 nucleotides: TGCAGTGCTAGTACTCGACAGGGGAAGACTGGAAACACCATATATTTT. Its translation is CSASTRQGKTGNTIYF.

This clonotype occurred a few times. The CDR3 nucleotides are TGCGCCAGCAGCTTGGATCTAGCTATCACCGGGGAGCTGTTTTTT. As protein: CASSLDLAITGELFF. The genes are TRBV5-1 and TRBJ2-2, with D perhaps matching TRBD2 (5 bases). The germline gives CDR1 SGHRS, CDR2 YFSETQ. This CDR3 is 15 amino acids long. Between the trimmed V and J ends, which lost 0 bases and 4 bases, there was a span of 10 bases.

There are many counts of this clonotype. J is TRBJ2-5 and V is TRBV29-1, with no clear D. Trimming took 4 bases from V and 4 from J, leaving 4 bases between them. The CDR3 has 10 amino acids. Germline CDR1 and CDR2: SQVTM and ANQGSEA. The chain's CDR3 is CSVGPETQYF. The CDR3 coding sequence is TGCAGCGTTGGACCAGAGACCCAGTACTTC.

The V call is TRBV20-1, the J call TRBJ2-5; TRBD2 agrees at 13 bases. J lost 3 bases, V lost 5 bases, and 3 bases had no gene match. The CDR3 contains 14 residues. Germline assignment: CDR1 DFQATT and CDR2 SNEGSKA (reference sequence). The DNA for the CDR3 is TGCAGTGCTGAAGGGACTAGCGGGAAAGAGACCCAGTACTTC. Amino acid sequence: CSAEGTSGKETQYF.

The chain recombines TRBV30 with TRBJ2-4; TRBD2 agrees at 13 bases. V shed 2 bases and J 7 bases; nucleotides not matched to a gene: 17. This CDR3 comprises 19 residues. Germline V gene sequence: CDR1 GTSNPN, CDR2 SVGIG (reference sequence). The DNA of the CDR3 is TGTGCCTGGAGTTCCGGGACTAGCGGGATACTAACCCTCTGGAACATTCAGTACTTC. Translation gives CAWSSGTSGILTLWNIQYF.

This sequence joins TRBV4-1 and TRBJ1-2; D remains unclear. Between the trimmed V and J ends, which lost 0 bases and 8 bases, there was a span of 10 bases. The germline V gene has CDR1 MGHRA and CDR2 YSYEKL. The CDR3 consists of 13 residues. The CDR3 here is CASSQDLEEGYTF. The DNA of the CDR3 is TGCGCCAGCAGCCAAGATTTAGAGGAGGGCTACACCTTC.

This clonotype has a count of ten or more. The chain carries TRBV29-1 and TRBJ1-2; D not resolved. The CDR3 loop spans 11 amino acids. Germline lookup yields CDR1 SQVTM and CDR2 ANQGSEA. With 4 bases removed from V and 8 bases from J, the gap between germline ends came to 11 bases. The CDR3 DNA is TGCAGCGTTGTGGTCTCCATGGGCTACACCTTC. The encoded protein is CSVVVSMGYTF.

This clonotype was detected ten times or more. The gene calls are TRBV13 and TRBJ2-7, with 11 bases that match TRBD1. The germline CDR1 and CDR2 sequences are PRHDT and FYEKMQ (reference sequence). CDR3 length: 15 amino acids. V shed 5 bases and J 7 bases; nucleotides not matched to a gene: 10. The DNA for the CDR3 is TGTGCCAGCAGCCCTAGGCCGGGACAGGGGGAGGAGCAGTACTTC. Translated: CASSPRPGQGEEQYF.

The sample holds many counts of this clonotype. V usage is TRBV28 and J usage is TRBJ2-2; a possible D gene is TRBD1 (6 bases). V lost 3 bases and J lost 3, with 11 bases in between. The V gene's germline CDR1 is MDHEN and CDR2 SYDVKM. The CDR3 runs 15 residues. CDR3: CASSLGDKDTGELFF. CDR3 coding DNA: TGTGCCAGCAGTTTGGGGGACAAAGACACCGGGGAGCTGTTTTTT.